Listed here are 22 T cell receptor beta chains from one sample, sequenced in a study of T cell changes during pregnancy in multiple sclerosis. TCRdb keeps only in-frame clones here, not all; method: immunoSEQ multiplex PCR. The table includes tens of thousands of clones, roughly 91% detected once. The sequencing here drew on peripheral blood, taken in the third trimester of pregnancy. The origin of the receptors is a female donor in good health, enrolled as a control in a pregnancy study.

The chain combines TRBV9 with TRBJ2-7; tentatively, D is TRBD1 (5 bases). CDR3 length: 14 residues. Germline CDR1 SGDLS, CDR2 YYNGEE. V lost 0 bases, J lost 4 bases, and 11 bases lay in between. CDR3 DNA sequence: TGTGCCAGCAGCGTAGGGGGCATACCGTACGAGCAGTACTTC. Translation: CASSVGGIPYEQYF.

The chain has TRBV7-9 and TRBJ2-5; D is perhaps TRBD2 (6 bases). CDR1 is SEHNR, CDR2 FQNEAQ, per germline (reference sequence). The V and J ends lost 4 bases and 5 bases respectively, with 8 bases between them. CDR3 size: 12 residues. CDR3 sequence reads: CASSYGSETQYF. CDR3 coding DNA: TGTGCCAGCAGCTACGGGAGCGAGACCCAGTACTTC.

V and J are TRBV6-5 and TRBJ1-4, with 9 bases matching TRBD1. Germline CDR1 and CDR2: MNHEY and SVGAGI. The J segment lost 12 bases and the V segment lost 4 bases, leaving 6 bases of the junction unmatched. There are 13 residues in the CDR3. CDR3 loop: CASSSDRGRELFF. Written as DNA, the CDR3 is TGTGCCAGCAGTTCCGACAGGGGGAGGGAACTGTTTTTT.

The chain combines TRBV7-9 with TRBJ2-1; TRBD1 matches at 7 bases. The length of the CDR3 is 14 residues. With V trimmed by 10 bases and J by 6 bases, 12 bases remained unmatched. Per the germline V gene, CDR1 is SEHNR and CDR2 is FQNEAQ (reference sequence). The CDR3 is CATPQQGSPNEQFF. In DNA form, the CDR3 reads TGTGCCACTCCTCAACAGGGGTCACCCAATGAGCAGTTCTTC.

The J gene is TRBJ2-7, the V gene TRBV6-5, with 10 positions matching TRBD1. Germline V lookup: CDR1 MNHEY, CDR2 SVGAGI. Losses at the gene ends were 4 bases for V and 2 bases for J; bases not matched to a gene: 5. This CDR3 is 15 amino acids long. CDR3 in DNA: TGTGCCAGCAGTTGGACCGGGACAGGGGCCTACGAGCAGTACTTC. Its protein is CASSWTGTGAYEQYF.

The J gene is TRBJ1-1, the V gene TRBV9, with D possibly matching TRBD1 (5 bases). V shed 4 bases and J shed 1 base, with 8 bases lying between them. Germline values: CDR1 SGDLS, CDR2 YYNGEE. This CDR3 comprises 13 residues. For the CDR3, the DNA is TGTGCCAGCAGCCGTACAGGGAACACTGAAGCTTTCTTT. Translated: CASSRTGNTEAFF.

This clone came up once. The rearrangement joins TRBV16 to TRBJ1-3; TRBD1 might be the D (5 bases). The CDR3 sequence is 15 residues long. Trimming removed 0 bases at V and 4 bases at J, with 10 bases between. Germline CDR1 and CDR2: KGHSY and FQNENV. CDR3 residues: CASSQSKGVGNTIYF. The CDR3, as DNA: TGTGCCAGCAGCCAATCCAAAGGGGTCGGAAACACCATATATTTT.

The chain carries TRBV4-1 and TRBJ2-3, with 8 bases matching TRBD1. Germline trimming cut 3 bases from V and 2 bases from J; bases unmatched to any gene: 4. The germline V gene encodes CDR1 MGHRA and CDR2 YSYEKL. The CDR3 is 15 residues long. The CDR3 DNA is TGCGCCAGCAGCCAGTACAGGGGGGCCACAGATACGCAGTATTTT. This encodes CASSQYRGATDTQYF.

V is TRBV19 and J is TRBJ2-1; D is unresolved. This CDR3 is 12 amino acids long. Germline V lookup: CDR1 LNHDA, CDR2 SQIVND (reference sequence). The V end was cut by 7 bases, the J end by 2 bases, with 6 bases between. The CDR3 DNA is TGTGCCAGTACAGGTACCTACAATGAGCAGTTCTTC. Protein product: CASTGTYNEQFF.

J is TRBJ2-1 and V is TRBV27, with 8 bases matching TRBD2. J gave up 4 bases and V 1 base, and 3 bases lay outside the gene matches. The length of the CDR3 is 15 residues. CDR1 is MNHEY, CDR2 SMNVEV, per germline (reference sequence). The CDR3 coding sequence is TGTGCCAGCAGTTTATTCACGGGGGGGTACAATGAGCAGTTCTTC. This sequence encodes CASSLFTGGYNEQFF.

The V call is TRBV5-4, the J call TRBJ2-3; 7 bases are a match to TRBD1. Losses at the gene ends were 1 base for V and 0 bases for J; bases not matched to a gene: 11. Germline CDR1 and CDR2: SGHNT and YYREEE (reference sequence). This CDR3 is built from 18 residues. In DNA form, the CDR3 reads TGTGCCAGCAGCTTGACTAAGACAGGGCCCCCTAGCACAGATACGCAGTATTTT. Translating it yields CASSLTKTGPPSTDTQYF. Supplemented by reference TRBV5-4 and TRBJ2-3, the full variable domain reads ETGVTQSPTHLIKTRGQQVTLRCSSQSGHNTVSWYQQALGQGPQFIFQYYREEENGRGNFPPRFSGLQFPNYSSELNVNALELDDSALYLCASSLTKTGPPSTDTQYFGPGTRLTVL.

V and J are TRBV7-2 and TRBJ2-1; 10 bases map to TRBD2. The V and J ends lost 4 bases and 6 bases, in that order; junction bases with no gene match: 9. CDR1 and CDR2 from the germline V gene are SGHTA and FQGNSA. The CDR3 spans 16 residues. CDR3 coding DNA: TGTGCCAGCAGCTCCCACGGAAGACTAGCGGGCAATGAGCAGTTCTTC. The encoded protein is CASSSHGRLAGNEQFF.

V is TRBV5-6 and J is TRBJ2-5, with a tentative D call TRBD2 (6 bases). With 0 bases removed from V and 3 bases from J, the gap between germline ends came to 6 bases. Germline V gives CDR1 SGHDT, CDR2 YYEEEE. The CDR3 runs 13 residues. Here the CDR3 DNA reads TGTGCCAGCAGCTTGGGGGGGGAAGAGACCCAGTACTTC. It is translated as CASSLGGEETQYF.

In DNA form, the CDR3 reads TGTGCCAGCAGTCCCCGGGAATATTCACCCCTCCACTTT. It specifies CASSPREYSPLHF. The V gene is TRBV27, the J gene TRBJ1-6; D is ambiguous. CDR3 length equals 13 residues. V was trimmed by 5 bases and J by 8 bases, leaving 10 bases between them. Germline-derived CDR1 and CDR2 are MNHEY and SMNVEV (reference sequence).

The CDR3 DNA sequence: TGTGCCAGCAGGAGACAGGGTTGGCAAAACACCATATATTTT. Residues: CASRRQGWQNTIYF. This rearrangement joins TRBV27 to TRBJ1-3, with 7 positions matching TRBD1. V lost 6 bases and J lost 6; bases outside the gene matches: 8. The length of the CDR3 is 14 residues. Germline V CDR1 and CDR2: MNHEY, SMNVEV (reference sequence).

This rearrangement joins TRBV28 to TRBJ2-3; D perhaps matches TRBD1 (6 bases). Trimming cost V 7 bases and J 4 bases, with 15 bases left between them. CDR1 is MDHEN, CDR2 SYDVKM, per germline. The CDR3 runs 14 residues. Here the CDR3 reads CASTWGLSSDTQYF. Here the CDR3 DNA reads TGTGCCAGCACATGGGGGCTCAGCTCAGATACGCAGTATTTT.

The V gene is TRBV7-9, the J gene TRBJ2-7; TRBD2 aligns across 7 bases. Germline V CDR1 and CDR2: SEHNR, FQNEAQ (reference sequence). Trimming cost V 4 bases and J 0 bases; bases outside gene matches: 9. This CDR3 is 16 amino acids long. The DNA for the CDR3 is TGTGCCAGCAGCTCCGAGGGAGGGCCCAGCTCCTACGAGCAGTACTTC. It codes for CASSSEGGPSSYEQYF.

This clone came up once. This chain connects TRBV2 to TRBJ1-2; no definite D call. V lost 7 bases and J lost 8, with 11 bases in between. Germline values: CDR1 SNHLY, CDR2 FYNNEI. CDR3 length equals 11 residues. CDR3 sequence (DNA): TGTGCCAGCATGCGGGGTGGGGGCTACACCTTC. Translating gives CASMRGGGYTF.

V usage is TRBV28 and J usage is TRBJ1-5; a weak D match, TRBD1 (5 bases). The germline V gene encodes CDR1 MDHEN and CDR2 SYDVKM. CDR3 length equals 14 residues. Trimming took 7 bases from V and 2 from J, leaving 12 bases between them. CDR3 sequence reads: CASIRGGGNQPQHF. CDR3 bases: TGTGCCAGCATTCGGGGGGGTGGCAATCAGCCCCAGCATTTT.

The chain employs TRBV7-9 and TRBJ2-3; 10 bases fit TRBD2. This CDR3 contains 13 residues. V lost 4 bases to trimming and J lost 11 bases; unmatched junction nucleotides: 6. Germline lookup yields CDR1 SEHNR and CDR2 FQNEAQ (reference sequence). The CDR3 DNA is TGTGCCAGCAGCTCTGGACTAGCGGCACAGCAGTATTTT. Its translation: CASSSGLAAQQYF.

V usage is TRBV7-9 and J usage is TRBJ1-1, with 10 bases fitting TRBD1. Germline loops: CDR1 SEHNR, CDR2 FQNEAQ (reference sequence). The CDR3 is 13 residues long. J was trimmed by 6 bases and V by 5 bases; bases with no gene match: 3. In DNA, the CDR3 is TGTGCCAGCAGCCGGGACAGGGGCCCTGAAGCTTTCTTT. Translation gives CASSRDRGPEAFF.

The rearrangement links TRBV6-6 to TRBJ2-1, with D possibly matching TRBD2 (5 bases). V lost 4 bases, J lost 2 bases, and 9 bases lay in between. Germline-derived CDR1 and CDR2 are MNHNY and SVGAGI (reference sequence). CDR3 size: 14 residues. The CDR3 sequence is CASSSAETYNEQFF. CDR3 DNA sequence: TGTGCCAGCAGTTCAGCGGAGACCTACAATGAGCAGTTCTTC.